This entry lists 10 T cell receptor beta chains sequenced from one sample in a study of T cells in Graves' hyperthyroidism and ophthalmopathy. Amplification targeted TCR beta CDR3 regions from RNA transcripts. In the first-round RT-PCR of the TCR CDR3, the HTBI primer set was used. Each CDR3 protein is one row after TCRdb ran MiXCR on the multiplex PCR reads. The data show about 640,000 distinct CDR3 sequences, about 14% seen once. The specimen sequenced was blood. All receptors come from a woman between 50 and 59 years old with Graves' ophthalmopathy.

This clonotype occurred many times. The V gene is TRBV2, the J gene TRBJ2-7, with D tentatively TRBD2 (7 bases). Trimming stripped 9 bases from V and 0 bases from J, with 12 bases between. CDR3 length equals 13 residues. Germline loops: CDR1 SNHLY, CDR2 FYNNEI. CDR3 sequence: CARGGAGSYEQYF. The CDR3 region has the DNA TGTGCCAGGGGGGGGGCAGGCTCCTACGAGCAGTACTTC.

This clonotype was recorded many times. The V call is TRBV12-3 or TRBV12-4, the J call TRBJ2-1; the match to TRBD2 covers 10 bases. J lost 5 bases, V lost 6 bases, and 7 bases had no gene match. The CDR3 has 15 amino acids. CDR3 sequence reads: CASRASGRPNNEQFF. In DNA, the CDR3 is TGTGCCAGCAGAGCTAGCGGGAGACCCAACAATGAGCAGTTCTTC.

This clonotype was counted many times. The rearrangement uses TRBV12-3 or TRBV12-4 and TRBJ2-3; D ambiguous. The length of the CDR3 is 12 residues. The germline V and J ends were trimmed by 6 bases and 4 bases, with 8 bases remaining between them. This CDR3 reads CASSQGSDTQYF. CDR3 DNA sequence: TGTGCCAGCAGCCAAGGGTCAGATACGCAGTATTTT.

This clonotype appeared a single time. A single base separates this from a much larger clone, so it may be a read error. In DNA, the CDR3 is TGTGCCAGCAGTTTAACCGGGACAATCTCCTACAATGAGCAGTTCTTC. The encoded protein is CASSLTGTISYNEQFF. The chain combines TRBV28 with TRBJ2-1; weak D call: TRBD1 (6 bases). The CDR3 is 16 residues long. The V end lost 2 bases, the J end lost 0 bases, and 11 bases lay between the germline ends. Germline loops: CDR1 MDHEN, CDR2 SYDVKM.

There are many counts of this clonotype. The chain is built from TRBV7-6 and TRBJ2-3; D tentatively reads TRBD1 or TRBD2 (6 bases each). V lost 1 base and J lost 2, with 13 bases in between. This CDR3 contains 16 residues. In germline, CDR1 is SGHVS, CDR2 FNYEAQ. CDR3 bases: TGTGCCAGCAGCTTAGGTTCGGGGGCCTACACAGATACGCAGTATTTT. Protein: CASSLGSGAYTDTQYF.

On this clonotype: The CDR3 ends on some other residue instead of the conserved phenylalanine or tryptophan, so this is likely a read error. The chain has TRBV13 and TRBJ2-2; D is possibly TRBD1 (6 bases). In germline, CDR1 is PRHDT, CDR2 FYEKMQ (reference sequence). The CDR3 spans 14 residues. V lost 6 bases and J 4 bases, leaving 12 bases between the germline ends. CDR3 nucleotide sequence: TGTGCCAGCAGACCAGGGGTTGGCACCGGGGAGCTGTTTCTT. This translates into CASRPGVGTGELFL.

The chain carries TRBV19 and TRBJ1-1; TRBD1 is a possible D gene (5 bases). From germline, CDR1 is LNHDA and CDR2 SQIVND (reference sequence). This CDR3 comprises 13 residues. Trimming left V 2 bases short and J 8 bases short, with 12 bases between. The CDR3 is CASSIIGAAEAFF. CDR3 DNA: TGTGCCAGTAGTATAATTGGGGCTGCCGAAGCTTTCTTT.

This clonotype was counted only a few times. CDR3 loop: CASSYDNRVYEQYF. The CDR3 nucleotides read TGTGCCAGCAGTTACGATAACAGGGTCTACGAGCAGTACTTC. The chain combines TRBV6-6 with TRBJ2-7; D possibly corresponds to TRBD1 (6 bases). CDR1 and CDR2 (germline): MNHNY, SVGAGI (reference sequence). The CDR3 loop spans 14 amino acids. V lost 2 bases and J lost 3, with 11 bases in between.

This clonotype showed up many times. The J gene is TRBJ2-2, the V gene TRBV28; D assignment may be TRBD1 or TRBD2 (6 bases each). The ends were cut back, 3 bases at V and 2 bases at J, with 16 bases in the middle. Per germline, CDR1 MDHEN and CDR2 SYDVKM. This CDR3 is built from 17 residues. In DNA, the CDR3 is TGTGCCAGCAGTTTTGCCGGGGGCGCGTTTAACACCGGGGAGCTGTTTTTT. Residues: CASSFAGGAFNTGELFF.

The J gene is TRBJ2-4, the V gene TRBV19, with D perhaps being TRBD1 or TRBD2 (5 bases each). This CDR3 is built from 17 residues. The germline CDR1 and CDR2 sequences are LNHDA and SQIVND (reference sequence). V was cut by 1 base and J by 0 bases, with 13 bases left in between. The DNA for the CDR3 is TGTGCCAGTAGTATAGTCTGGGGCGGACTAGCCAAAAACATTCAGTACTTC. Its protein product is CASSIVWGGLAKNIQYF.